This note documents a single T cell receptor (beta chain) sequence. Its antigen remains unknown. This record comes from a study of T cells in Graves' hyperthyroidism and ophthalmopathy. As for the study in general: Peripheral blood was obtained at initial diagnosis, preceding any treatment. General observations from the study: In the analysis, a 13 V-J model separated ophthalmopathy from stable hyperthyroidism. Blood also carried most thyroid clonotypes expanded above 0.001.

Uncontrolled infection, other autoimmune disease, pregnancy or lactation led to exclusion. Per the germline V gene, CDR1 is PRHDT and CDR2 is FYEKMQ (reference sequence). Trimming removed 9 bases at V and 3 bases at J, with 24 bases between. There are 16 residues in the CDR3. Amplification yielded TCR beta CDR3 regions, with RNA transcripts as the source. HTBI primers were used for first-round RT-PCR of the TCR CDR3. TCRdb redid the calling of the multiplex PCR reads with MiXCR, one entry per CDR3 protein. The table records 730,000 or so distinct CDR3 sequences, 18% of them present only once. V gene TRBV13 combines with J gene TRBJ2-7; D is undetermined. This clonotype was sampled from a woman aged 50 to 60 with Graves' hyperthyroidism that later progressed to Graves' ophthalmopathy. The specimen sequenced was blood. The CDR3 nucleotides are TGTGCCAGTTCTCGGACCGTAGGACGTGTCAGCTACGAGCAGTACTTC. Amino acid sequence: CASSRTVGRVSYEQYF.